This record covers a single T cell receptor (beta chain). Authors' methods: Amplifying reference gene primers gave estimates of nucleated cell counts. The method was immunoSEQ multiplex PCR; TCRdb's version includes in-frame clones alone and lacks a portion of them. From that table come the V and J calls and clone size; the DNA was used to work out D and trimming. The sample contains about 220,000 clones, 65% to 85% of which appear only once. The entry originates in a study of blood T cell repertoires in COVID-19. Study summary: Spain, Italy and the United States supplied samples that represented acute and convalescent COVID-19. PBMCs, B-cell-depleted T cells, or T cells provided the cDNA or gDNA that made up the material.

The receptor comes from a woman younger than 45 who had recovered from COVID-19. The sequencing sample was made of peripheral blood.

The CDR3 DNA is TGTGCCAGCAGTTTAAAGTTGGGGGGGCTGGGGGATCAGCCCCAGCATTTT. It yields the protein CASSLKLGGLGDQPQHF. The V and J genes are TRBV27 and TRBJ1-5, with D possibly TRBD1 on 6 matching bases. V was clipped by 2 bases and J by 5 bases, with 19 bases between them. The germline gives CDR1 MNHEY, CDR2 SMNVEV (reference sequence). The CDR3 runs 17 residues.